One sample yielded the 7 T cell receptor beta chains listed below, sequenced in a study of cytomegalovirus exposure and HLA in healthy donors. This PCR relied on a set of 60 Vbeta primers and 13 Jbeta primers. The data were produced by immunoSEQ multiplex PCR, yet TCRdb's version contains in-frame clones alone and is incomplete. Of about 200,000 clones in the sample, around 87% were seen once. The sequenced sample was PBMCs. The receptors were sampled from a man younger than 40 in good health and CMV-seronegative.

The chain joins TRBV11-2 to TRBJ2-5, with 7 bases identical to TRBD2. The germline V gene encodes CDR1 SGHAT and CDR2 FQNNGV. V shed 5 bases and J 1 base; nucleotides not matched to a gene: 7. This CDR3 comprises 15 residues. The CDR3 DNA is TGTGCCAGCAGCCCGGGGGGAACCTCCCAAGAGACCCAGTACTTC. This translates into CASSPGGTSQETQYF.

The genes are TRBV27 and TRBJ2-2, with 8 bases lining up with TRBD2. The CDR3 length is 15 residues. Per the germline V gene, CDR1 is MNHEY and CDR2 is SMNVEV (reference sequence). V lost 4 bases, J lost 4 bases, and 5 bases stayed unmatched. The CDR3 spells CASSYAGGGTGELFF. CDR3 sequence (DNA): TGTGCCAGCAGTTATGCGGGGGGCGGCACCGGGGAGCTGTTTTTT.

The chain is built from TRBV28 and TRBJ2-7, with a tentative D call TRBD1 (6 bases). The CDR3 length is 16 residues. V was clipped by 10 bases and J by 4 bases, with 26 bases between them. CDR1 MDHEN and CDR2 SYDVKM come from the germline V gene. The CDR3 DNA follows: TGTGCCACCGCGGACAGCCTAGGCTCATACACTTACGAGCAGTACTTC. It codes for CATADSLGSYTYEQYF.

This sequence joins TRBV6-1 and TRBJ2-3; D might be TRBD1 (6 bases). Trimming removed 5 bases from V and 3 bases from J, with 15 bases in between. This CDR3 contains 15 residues. Germline CDR1 reads MNHNS; CDR2 reads SASEGT. The CDR3 DNA reads TGTGCCAGCAGTCCGGAAGGGACATCAACAGATACGCAGTATTTT. This sequence encodes CASSPEGTSTDTQYF.

The J gene is TRBJ2-7, the V gene TRBV19; weak D call: TRBD2 (6 bases). The CDR3 has 13 amino acids. Per germline, CDR1 LNHDA and CDR2 SQIVND (reference sequence). The ends were cut back, 3 bases at V and 6 bases at J, with 12 bases in the middle. This CDR3 reads CASSILDGSEQYF. CDR3 DNA: TGTGCCAGTAGTATCTTGGACGGGAGCGAGCAGTACTTC.

The V and J genes are TRBV10-3 and TRBJ2-4; D possibly corresponds to TRBD2 (6 bases). The V gene lost 3 bases and the J gene lost 9 bases, with 15 bases spanning the gap. The germline V gene has CDR1 ENHRY and CDR2 SYGVKD. CDR3 size: 14 residues. The CDR3 loop is CAISDPERAGIQYF. For the CDR3, the DNA is TGTGCCATCAGTGACCCCGAGCGAGCGGGCATTCAGTACTTC.

J is TRBJ2-5 and V is TRBV7-9; weak D call: TRBD1 (5 bases). This CDR3 has 15 residues. The V and J ends lost 3 bases and 4 bases respectively, with 15 bases between them. Per the germline V gene, CDR1 is SEHNR and CDR2 is FQNEAQ (reference sequence). As DNA, the CDR3 is TGTGCCAGCAGCTTTGGGGCCACCATGGGAGAGACCCAGTACTTC. Encoded protein: CASSFGATMGETQYF.